The 21 T cell receptor beta chains below were found in one sample sequenced in a study of blood T cell repertoires in COVID-19. The table came from immunoSEQ multiplex PCR; TCRdb's copy has only in-frame clones and leaves some out. Among 90,000 to 150,000 clones listed, over 75% were seen once. Sequenced: peripheral blood. These TCRs come from a man aged 55 to 69 with acute or convalescent COVID-19.

The count of this clone is one. This chain connects TRBV2 to TRBJ2-1; 7 nucleotides align to TRBD1. The V segment lost 11 bases and the J segment 1 base; nucleotides outside the gene matches: 17. Germline values: CDR1 SNHLY, CDR2 FYNNEI. This CDR3 spans 17 amino acids. DNA of the CDR3: TGTGCCGCCAGGGGGACGCGCCGGGAAGGATCCTACAATGAGCAGTTCTTC. It specifies CAARGTRREGSYNEQFF.

The rearrangement joins TRBV2 to TRBJ1-6; maybe TRBD1 (5 bases). The V and J ends lost 0 bases and 14 bases respectively, with 14 bases between them. Looked up from germline, CDR1 is SNHLY and CDR2 is FYNNEI. The length of the CDR3 is 14 residues. The CDR3 DNA follows: TGTGCCAGCAGTGAAGCGGGCCCTAGGGGCACCCTCCACTTT. It specifies CASSEAGPRGTLHF. The variable domain in full, completed from reference TRBV2 and TRBJ1-6, reads EPEVTQTPSHQVTQMGQEVILRCVPISNHLYFYWYRQILGQKVEFLVSFYNNEISEKSEIFDDQFSVERPDGSNFTLKIRSTKLEDSAMYFCASSEAGPRGTLHFGNGTRLTVT.

CDR3 amino acids: CASSQDHTIGGVRFF. CDR3 DNA: TGCGCCAGCAGCCAAGATCATACTATCGGCGGAGTGCGGTTCTTC. The chain links TRBV4-3 to TRBJ2-1; D gene ambiguous. Germline CDR1 and CDR2: LGHNA and YSLEER. CDR3 length equals 15 residues. The germline V and J ends were trimmed by 0 bases and 15 bases, with 21 bases remaining between them.

The CDR3 here is CASSDLDLRGYGYTF. The CDR3 DNA is TGTGCCAGCAGCGACCTAGACTTAAGGGGCTATGGCTACACCTTC. This chain links TRBV7-9 with TRBJ1-2, with D perhaps TRBD1 (5 bases). This CDR3 is built from 15 residues. Trimming left V 5 bases short and J 4 bases short, with 17 bases between. The germline CDR1 and CDR2 sequences are SEHNR and FQNEAQ (reference sequence). Full variable domain (missing parts from reference TRBV7-9 and TRBJ1-2): DTGVSQNPRHKITKRGQNVTFRCDPISEHNRLYWYRQTLGQGPEFLTYFQNEAQLEKSRLLSDRFSAERPKGSFSTLEIQRTEQGDSAMYLCASSDLDLRGYGYTFGSGTRLTVV.

A remark on this clone: At the DNA level, this CDR3 is encoded by other sequences in the same sample as well. The genes are TRBV28 and TRBJ1-4; 10 bases are a match to TRBD1. V shed 2 bases, J shed 8 bases, and the junction held 2 bases outside the gene matches. Looked up from germline, CDR1 is MDHEN and CDR2 is SYDVKM. There are 14 residues in the CDR3. The CDR3 sequence: CASSLDRGREKLFF. Here the CDR3 DNA reads TGTGCCAGCAGTTTAGACAGGGGGCGGGAAAAACTGTTTTTT.

The rearrangement links TRBV19 to TRBJ1-5; possibly TRBD1 for D (6 bases). Deletions cut 8 bases from V and 7 bases from J, with 12 bases between. Germline-derived CDR1 and CDR2 are LNHDA and SQIVND (reference sequence). The CDR3 loop spans 12 amino acids. CDR3 bases: TGTGCCAGTGAAGCAGGGGCCCAGCCCCAGCATTTT. The encoded protein is CASEAGAQPQHF.

The chain uses TRBV12-3 or TRBV12-4 and TRBJ2-7, with TRBD1 matching over 7 bases. The CDR3 length is 12 residues. V lost 6 bases and J lost 6; bases outside the gene matches: 5. The CDR3 is CASRLTGLEQYF. The CDR3 DNA reads as TGTGCCAGCAGATTGACAGGGCTCGAGCAGTACTTC.

V is TRBV28 and J is TRBJ2-2; 9 nucleotides line up with TRBD1. Germline V gives CDR1 MDHEN, CDR2 SYDVKM. J was trimmed by 4 bases and V by 5 bases; bases with no gene match: 8. The CDR3 is 16 residues long. CDR3 in amino acids: CASSPGTGRTTGELFF. CDR3 in DNA: TGTGCCAGCAGTCCCGGGACAGGGAGGACCACCGGGGAGCTGTTTTTT. The full variable domain, completed using reference TRBV28 and TRBJ2-2, is DVKVTQSSRYLVKRTGEKVFLECVQDMDHENMFWYRQDPGLGLRLIYFSYDVKMKEKGDIPEGYSVSREKKERFSLILESASTNQTSMYLCASSPGTGRTTGELFFGEGSRLTVL.

The chain combines TRBV7-8 with TRBJ2-7; a possible D gene is TRBD1 (6 bases). With 5 bases removed from V and 7 bases from J, the gap between germline ends came to 15 bases. This CDR3 has 13 residues. CDR1 and CDR2 (germline): SGHVS, FQNEAQ. CDR3 sequence reads: CASSTLQGQEQYF. The CDR3, as DNA: TGTGCCAGCAGCACTCTACAGGGACAAGAGCAGTACTTC.

Here the CDR3 reads CASSWVGGSTNEKLFF. DNA for the CDR3: TGTGCCAGCAGCTGGGTCGGCGGCTCAACTAATGAAAAACTGTTTTTT. The rearrangement joins TRBV5-6 to TRBJ1-4, with D unclear. Trimming removed 3 bases at V and 0 bases at J, with 12 bases between. This CDR3 is built from 16 residues. Germline V gene lookup returns CDR1 SGHDT and CDR2 YYEEEE.

This chain connects TRBV28 to TRBJ2-7, with a possible D match to TRBD2 (6 bases). V lost 11 bases and J 0 bases, leaving 20 bases between the germline ends. The CDR3 loop spans 15 amino acids. Per germline, CDR1 MDHEN and CDR2 SYDVKM. CDR3 loop: CAGSTGTLSSYEQYF. DNA of the CDR3: TGTGCCGGTAGTACCGGGACTCTGAGCTCCTACGAGCAGTACTTC.

The chain recombines TRBV28 with TRBJ2-5; 9 positions agree with TRBD1. Germline values: CDR1 MDHEN, CDR2 SYDVKM. The CDR3 contains 14 residues. V lost 5 bases, J lost 5 bases, and 6 bases stayed unmatched. The chain's CDR3 is CASSTQGAWETQYF. CDR3 DNA: TGTGCCAGCAGTACACAGGGGGCTTGGGAGACCCAGTACTTC.

J is TRBJ2-6 and V is TRBV9, with TRBD2 as a possible D gene (5 bases). The CDR3 is 17 residues long. V was trimmed by 3 bases and J by 2 bases, leaving 15 bases between them. Per the germline V gene, CDR1 is SGDLS and CDR2 is YYNGEE. The DNA for the CDR3 is TGTGCCAGCAGCGATGGAGGCCCGCTTCCTGGGGCCAACGTCCTGACTTTC. Residues: CASSDGGPLPGANVLTF. Combining the CDR3 with reference TRBV9 and TRBJ2-6 gives the whole variable domain DSGVTQTPKHLITATGQRVTLRCSPRSGDLSVYWYQQSLDQGLQFLIQYYNGEERAKGNILERFSAQQFPDLHSELNLSSLELGDSALYFCASSDGGPLPGANVLTFGAGSRLTVL.

The gene calls are TRBV7-2 and TRBJ1-6; D gene ambiguous. The CDR3 covers 14 residues. Germline CDR1 and CDR2: SGHTA and FQGNSA. V gave up 2 bases and J gave up 6 bases, with 8 bases separating them. The CDR3 here is CASSLNSFNSPLHF. CDR3 DNA: TGTGCCAGCAGCTTAAACAGCTTTAATTCACCCCTCCACTTT.

Regarding this clone: The same CDR3 also results from other DNA sequences found in this sample. V usage is TRBV28 and J usage is TRBJ2-1, with 7 bases fitting TRBD2. Unmatched junction bases numbered 4, after V lost 2 bases and J lost 0 bases. Germline V lookup: CDR1 MDHEN, CDR2 SYDVKM. The CDR3 is 16 residues long. The CDR3 DNA follows: TGTGCCAGCAGTTTACTTGGCGGGAGCTCCTACAATGAGCAGTTCTTC. Translated, it gives CASSLLGGSSYNEQFF.

The chain has TRBV7-2 and TRBJ2-3, with 7 bases that match TRBD1. Germline CDR1 reads SGHTA; CDR2 reads FQGNSA. This CDR3 has 15 amino acids. The V segment lost 5 bases and the J segment 3 bases; nucleotides outside the gene matches: 8. As DNA, the CDR3 is TGTGCCAGCAGCCCGACAGGGAACCCAACAGATACGCAGTATTTT. Protein product: CASSPTGNPTDTQYF.

The chain is built from TRBV29-1 and TRBJ2-2; 7 bases align to TRBD2. The CDR3 totals 16 residues. With 5 bases clipped from V and 6 bases from J, the junction kept 15 bases outside the gene matches. From germline, CDR1 is SQVTM and CDR2 ANQGSEA. For the CDR3, the DNA is TGCAGCGTTAAGGAGGCCGGCGGGGAGGGGTCCGGGGAGCTGTTTTTT. As protein: CSVKEAGGEGSGELFF.

The V gene is TRBV11-2, the J gene TRBJ2-5; TRBD2 aligns across 7 bases. The CDR3 contains 14 residues. CDR1 and CDR2 from the germline V gene are SGHAT and FQNNGV. V was clipped by 10 bases and J by 0 bases; unmatched bases: 8. CDR3 sequence (DNA): TGTGCCACTAGCGGCTGGGCGGACCAAGAGACCCAGTACTTC. It specifies CATSGWADQETQYF.

The V gene is TRBV25-1, the J gene TRBJ2-3; 11 bases agree with TRBD1. Trimming at V came to 6 bases and at J to 1 base, leaving 3 bases not matched to a gene. The germline V gene has CDR1 MGHDK and CDR2 SYGVNS. The CDR3 has 15 residues. For the CDR3, the DNA is TGTGCCAGCAGCGGGACAGGGGGAGGCACAGATACGCAGTATTTT. Protein sequence: CASSGTGGGTDTQYF.

The gene calls are TRBV5-6 and TRBJ2-4; tentative D call: TRBD1 (5 bases). Germline V gene data show CDR1 as SGHDT and CDR2 as YYEEEE. This CDR3 contains 15 residues. Between the trimmed V and J ends, which lost 4 bases and 5 bases, there was a span of 16 bases. CDR3 nucleotides: TGTGCCAGCAGCCCCGGCCTCAGGGCGGAAAACATTCAGTACTTC. Protein product: CASSPGLRAENIQYF.

This chain joins TRBV9 and TRBJ2-7; TRBD1 matches 9 bases. The CDR3 is 14 amino acids. Germline loops: CDR1 SGDLS, CDR2 YYNGEE. V trimming: 0 bases; J trimming: 4 bases; junction bases outside the gene matches: 2. CDR3 region: CASSVEGTGYEQYF. In nucleotides, the CDR3 is TGTGCCAGCAGCGTAGAGGGGACAGGGTACGAGCAGTACTTC.